The next 15 T cell receptor beta chains were all read from a single sample in a study of control samples from healthy donors and cancer patients. Repertoires were generated with immunoSEQ multiplex PCR, while TCRdb's copy carries only in-frame clones and drops some. This sample has over 100,000 clones, with roughly nine tenths found just once. The sample consisted of blood. The source of these receptors is a human donor in good health. The donor label of this sample is uncertain.

The chain is built from TRBV24-1 and TRBJ2-3; perhaps D is TRBD1 or TRBD2 (5 bases each). Trimming shortened V by 0 bases and J by 1 base, and 7 bases separated the two germline ends. Germline V lookup: CDR1 KGHDR, CDR2 SFDVKD. This CDR3 region has 15 residues. The CDR3 region is CATSDLGDGTDTQYF. CDR3 bases: TGTGCCACCAGTGATTTGGGGGACGGCACAGATACGCAGTATTTT.

The chain is built from TRBV3-1 (or the pseudogene TRBV3-2) and TRBJ2-5, with 8 bases identical to TRBD1. From germline, CDR1 is LGHDT and CDR2 YNNKEL (reference sequence). The CDR3 loop spans 16 amino acids. J lost 1 base, V lost 4 bases, and 8 bases had no gene match. The CDR3 DNA sequence: TGTGCCAGCAGCCTCCGAACCGGGACAGGCCAAGAGACCCAGTACTTC. The encoded protein is CASSLRTGTGQETQYF.

The chain recombines TRBV19 with TRBJ2-2; no reliable D call. Germline V lookup: CDR1 LNHDA, CDR2 SQIVND (reference sequence). Trimming cost V 7 bases and J 0 bases, with 9 bases left between them. The length of the CDR3 is 14 residues. CDR3 bases: TGTGCCAGTAAGGCCAGCGCGAACACCGGGGAGCTGTTTTTT. It translates to CASKASANTGELFF.

The rearrangement joins TRBV7-8 to TRBJ2-7; D possibly corresponds to TRBD1 (6 bases). Germline V CDR1 and CDR2: SGHVS, FQNEAQ. This CDR3 contains 14 residues. With 5 bases removed from V and 6 bases from J, the gap between germline ends came to 17 bases. The CDR3 DNA sequence: TGTGCCAGCAGCAAAGTCGAGCAGGGGCCCGAGCAGTACTTC. This codes for CASSKVEQGPEQYF.

This clone appeared a single time. DNA for the CDR3: TGCAGTGCTAGTATGATTGGACAGAACCAAGAGACCCAGTACTTC. This encodes CSASMIGQNQETQYF. The V call is TRBV20-1, the J call TRBJ2-5; D might be TRBD1 (6 bases). Trimming took 3 bases from V and 0 from J, leaving 14 bases between them. Germline lookup yields CDR1 DFQATT and CDR2 SNEGSKA (reference sequence). The CDR3 covers 15 residues.

The chain joins TRBV2 to TRBJ1-6; D is unresolved. This CDR3 contains 15 residues. Germline loops: CDR1 SNHLY, CDR2 FYNNEI. Trimming removed 9 bases from V and 4 bases from J, with 16 bases in between. The CDR3 DNA reads as TGTGCCAGTACGGTTGAGTACTCTTATAATTCACCCCTCCACTTT. As protein: CASTVEYSYNSPLHF.

Here the CDR3 reads CASSIDVLAVYGYTF. CDR3 nucleotide sequence: TGTGCCAGTAGTATTGACGTGCTGGCCGTATATGGCTACACCTTC. This rearrangement joins TRBV19 to TRBJ1-2, with unresolved D. Trimming left V 3 bases short and J 5 bases short, with 16 bases between. The CDR3 extends over 15 amino acids. In germline, CDR1 is LNHDA, CDR2 SQIVND (reference sequence).

The chain uses TRBV5-4 and TRBJ2-3; no clear D. CDR3 length equals 15 residues. V lost 1 base and J 0 bases, leaving 9 bases between the germline ends. Germline loops: CDR1 SGHNT, CDR2 YYREEE (reference sequence). The CDR3, as DNA: TGTGCCAGCAGCTTGCGGGCGCTTAGCACAGATACGCAGTATTTT. It specifies CASSLRALSTDTQYF.

In this sample, this clone turned up once. The rearrangement links TRBV12-5 to TRBJ2-1; weak D call: TRBD2 (6 bases). CDR3 length: 16 residues. V was cut by 0 bases and J by 2 bases, with 11 bases left in between. Germline CDR1 is LGHNT and CDR2 is FRNRAP. The CDR3 protein is CASGLVGGAAYNEQFF. CDR3 DNA sequence: TGTGCTAGTGGTTTGGTTGGCGGGGCCGCCTACAATGAGCAGTTCTTC.

The gene calls are TRBV18 and TRBJ1-2, with D uncertain. Deletions cut 3 bases from V and 7 bases from J, with 12 bases between. This CDR3 is 13 amino acids long. Germline lookup yields CDR1 KGHSH and CDR2 LQKENI. CDR3 DNA sequence: TGTGCCAGCTCACCGGGGTTATCGGGTGGCTACACCTTC. This encodes CASSPGLSGGYTF.

J is TRBJ2-7 and V is TRBV11-2; 7 bases map to TRBD2. CDR3 length: 17 amino acids. V lost 1 base to trimming and J lost 4 bases; unmatched junction nucleotides: 13. Looked up from germline, CDR1 is SGHAT and CDR2 is FQNNGV. DNA for the CDR3: TGTGCCAGCAGCTTAGCCGGGACCCCTAAGGGACTATACGAGCAGTACTTC. Translation gives CASSLAGTPKGLYEQYF.

This clone was recorded a few times. The gene calls are TRBV6-5 and TRBJ1-3; D remains unclear. CDR3 size: 11 residues. Trimming removed 0 bases from V and 7 bases from J, with 1 base in between. Per the germline V gene, CDR1 is MNHEY and CDR2 is SVGAGI. The CDR3 region has the DNA TGTGCCAGCAGTTACTCGAACACCATATATTTT. This codes for CASSYSNTIYF.

With regard to this clone: Other DNA sequences in this sample translate to the same CDR3. The genes are TRBV11-1 and TRBJ1-6; TRBD1 aligns across 9 bases. V gave up 1 base and J gave up 9 bases; unmatched junction bases: 1. The V gene's germline CDR1 is SGHAT and CDR2 FQDESV (reference sequence). The CDR3 covers 14 residues. The CDR3 DNA follows: TGTGCCAGCAGCTTAGGACAGGGGGGTTCACCCCTCCACTTT. Residues: CASSLGQGGSPLHF. The variable domain in full, completed from reference TRBV11-1 and TRBJ1-6, reads EAEVAQSPRYKITEKSQAVAFWCDPISGHATLYWYRQILGQGPELLVQFQDESVVDDSQLPKDRFSAERLKGVDSTLKIQPAELGDSAMYLCASSLGQGGSPLHFGNGTRLTVT.

The rearrangement uses TRBV15 and TRBJ2-1, with D maybe TRBD1 (6 bases). This CDR3 spans 15 amino acids. CDR1 is LNHNV, CDR2 YYDKDF, per germline (reference sequence). The V gene lost 1 base and the J gene lost 0 bases, with 7 bases spanning the gap. CDR3 in amino acids: CATSRGTVSYNEQFF. The DNA of the CDR3 is TGTGCCACCAGCAGAGGGACAGTCTCCTACAATGAGCAGTTCTTC.

This clone was observed a few times. The J gene is TRBJ1-2, the V gene TRBV6-6; 9 bases are a match to TRBD1. Trimming removed 5 bases from V and 5 bases from J; junction bases left unmatched: 9. CDR1 MNHNY and CDR2 SVGAGI come from the germline V gene (reference sequence). The CDR3 extends over 15 amino acids. The CDR3 region is CASSPPRDRAYGYTF. The DNA of the CDR3 is TGTGCCAGCAGTCCCCCTAGGGACAGGGCGTATGGCTACACCTTC.